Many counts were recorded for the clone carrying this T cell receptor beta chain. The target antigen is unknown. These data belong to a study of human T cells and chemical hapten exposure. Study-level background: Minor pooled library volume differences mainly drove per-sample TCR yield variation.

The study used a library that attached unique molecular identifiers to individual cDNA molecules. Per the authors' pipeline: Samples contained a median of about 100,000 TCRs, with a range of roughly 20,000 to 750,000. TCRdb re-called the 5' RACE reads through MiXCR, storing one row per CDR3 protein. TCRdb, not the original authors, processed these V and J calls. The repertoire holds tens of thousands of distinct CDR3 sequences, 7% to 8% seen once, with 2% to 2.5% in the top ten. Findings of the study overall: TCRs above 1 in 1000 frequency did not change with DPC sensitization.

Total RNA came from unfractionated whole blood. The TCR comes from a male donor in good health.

This CDR3 is CASWTGGSYEQYF. CDR3 coding DNA: TGTGCCAGCTGGACAGGGGGCTCCTACGAGCAGTACTTC. This chain connects TRBV27 to TRBJ2-7; 10 bases are a match to TRBD1. The CDR3 is 13 amino acids. Trimming at V came to 8 bases and at J to 0 bases, leaving 1 base not matched to a gene. CDR1 is MNHEY and CDR2 is SMNVEV in the germline V gene (reference sequence).